This T cell receptor (beta chain) stems from a study of spatial heterogeneity in lung cancer. About the study: Mean representation of each unique TCR and UMI combination in the raw reads exceeded ten occurrences.

The table lists this clonotype with a few counts. The antigen is unknown. Time point of the sample: sample taken at primary tumor resection. MiXCR, applied by TCRdb to the 5' RACE reads, yields one record per CDR3 protein. The profile shows approximately 44,000 distinct CDR3 sequences, roughly 13% of them singletons. Findings of the study overall: Ubiquitous expanded tumor TCRs showed up in blood more at resection than follow-up.

The sequences come from PBMCs, collected at surgery. The TCR comes from a male donor with early-stage non-small cell lung cancer.

This CDR3 reads CASSFYAESSYEQYF. The CDR3 nucleotides read TGTGCCAGCAGTTTTTATGCGGAAAGCTCCTACGAGCAGTACTTC. The V and J genes are TRBV28 and TRBJ2-7; unclear D gene. This CDR3 comprises 15 residues. The germline V and J ends were trimmed by 3 bases and 0 bases, with 12 bases remaining between them. In germline, CDR1 is MDHEN, CDR2 SYDVKM.